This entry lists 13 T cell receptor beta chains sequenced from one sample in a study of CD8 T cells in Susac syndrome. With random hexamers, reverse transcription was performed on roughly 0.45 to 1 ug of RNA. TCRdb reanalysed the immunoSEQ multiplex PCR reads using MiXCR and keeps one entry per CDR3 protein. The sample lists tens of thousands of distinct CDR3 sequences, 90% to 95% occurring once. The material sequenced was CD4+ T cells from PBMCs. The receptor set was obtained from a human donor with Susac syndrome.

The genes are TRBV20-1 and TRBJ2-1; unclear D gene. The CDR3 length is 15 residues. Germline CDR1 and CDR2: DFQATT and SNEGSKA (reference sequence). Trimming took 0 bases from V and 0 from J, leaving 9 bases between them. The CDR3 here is CSARDPQSSYNEQFF. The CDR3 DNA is TGCAGTGCTAGAGATCCGCAGAGCTCCTACAATGAGCAGTTCTTC.

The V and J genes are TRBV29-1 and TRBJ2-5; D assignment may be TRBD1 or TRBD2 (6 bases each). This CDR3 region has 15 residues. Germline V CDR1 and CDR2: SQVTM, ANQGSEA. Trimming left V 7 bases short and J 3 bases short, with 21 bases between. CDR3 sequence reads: CSAPRPTGGKETQYF. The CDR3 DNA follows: TGCAGCGCCCCCCGCCCGACAGGAGGGAAAGAGACCCAGTACTTC.

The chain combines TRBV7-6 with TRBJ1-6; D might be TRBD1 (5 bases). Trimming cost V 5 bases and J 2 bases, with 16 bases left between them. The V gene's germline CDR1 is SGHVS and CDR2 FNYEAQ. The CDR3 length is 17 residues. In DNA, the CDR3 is TGTGCCAGCAGCACGGGGGGTGGCAGGGCCTATAATTCACCCCTCCACTTT. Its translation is CASSTGGGRAYNSPLHF.

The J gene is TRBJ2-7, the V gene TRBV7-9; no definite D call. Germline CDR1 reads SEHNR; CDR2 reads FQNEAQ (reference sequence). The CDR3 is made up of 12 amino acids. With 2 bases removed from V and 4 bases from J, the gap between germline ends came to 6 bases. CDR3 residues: CASSLQPYEQYF. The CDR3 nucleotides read TGTGCCAGCAGCTTACAGCCTTACGAGCAGTACTTC.

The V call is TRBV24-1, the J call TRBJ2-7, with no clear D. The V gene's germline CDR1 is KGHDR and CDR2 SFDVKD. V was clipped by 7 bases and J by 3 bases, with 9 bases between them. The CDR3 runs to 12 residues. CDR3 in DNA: TGTGCCACCAGGGAGCCATGCTACGAGCAGTACTTC. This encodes CATREPCYEQYF.

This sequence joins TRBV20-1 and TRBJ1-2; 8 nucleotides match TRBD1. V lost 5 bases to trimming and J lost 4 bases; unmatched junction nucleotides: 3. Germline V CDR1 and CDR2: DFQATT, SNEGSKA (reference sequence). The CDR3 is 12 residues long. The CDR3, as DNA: TGCAGTGCTCCGACAGGGGCCTATGGCTACACCTTC. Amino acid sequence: CSAPTGAYGYTF.

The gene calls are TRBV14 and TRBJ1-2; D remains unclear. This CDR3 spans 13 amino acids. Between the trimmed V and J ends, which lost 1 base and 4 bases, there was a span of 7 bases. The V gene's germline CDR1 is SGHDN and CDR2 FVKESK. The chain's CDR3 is CASSQVGFYGYTF. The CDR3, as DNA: TGTGCCAGCAGCCAAGTGGGGTTCTATGGCTACACCTTC.

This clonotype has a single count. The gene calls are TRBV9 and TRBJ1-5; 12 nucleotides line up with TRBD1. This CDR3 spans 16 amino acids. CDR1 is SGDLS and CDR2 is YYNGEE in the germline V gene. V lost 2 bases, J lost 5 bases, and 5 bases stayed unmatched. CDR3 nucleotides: TGTGCCAGCAGCGTTGGGACAGGGGGCAGCGATCAGCCCCAGCATTTT. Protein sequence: CASSVGTGGSDQPQHF. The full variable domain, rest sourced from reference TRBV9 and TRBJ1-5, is DSGVTQTPKHLITATGQRVTLRCSPRSGDLSVYWYQQSLDQGLQFLIQYYNGEERAKGNILERFSAQQFPDLHSELNLSSLELGDSALYFCASSVGTGGSDQPQHFGDGTRLSIL.

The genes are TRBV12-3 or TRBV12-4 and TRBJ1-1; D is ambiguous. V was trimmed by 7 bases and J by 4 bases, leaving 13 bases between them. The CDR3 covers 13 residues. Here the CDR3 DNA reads TGTGCCAGCACCTCGGGAGAGATCACTGAAGCTTTCTTT. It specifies CASTSGEITEAFF.

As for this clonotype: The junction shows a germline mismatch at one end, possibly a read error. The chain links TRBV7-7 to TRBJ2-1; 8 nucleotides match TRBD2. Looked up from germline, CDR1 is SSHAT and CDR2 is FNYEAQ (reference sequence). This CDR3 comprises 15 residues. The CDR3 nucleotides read TGTGCTAGCAGCTTATCCGGGGGGGCCTACAATGAGCAGTTCTTC. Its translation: CASSLSGGAYNEQFF.

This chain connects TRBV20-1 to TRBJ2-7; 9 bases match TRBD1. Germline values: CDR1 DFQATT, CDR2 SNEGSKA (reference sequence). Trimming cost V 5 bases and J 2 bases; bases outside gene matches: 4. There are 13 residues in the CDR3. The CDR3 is CSAPRTGAYEQYF. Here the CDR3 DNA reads TGCAGTGCTCCCAGGACAGGGGCCTACGAGCAGTACTTC.

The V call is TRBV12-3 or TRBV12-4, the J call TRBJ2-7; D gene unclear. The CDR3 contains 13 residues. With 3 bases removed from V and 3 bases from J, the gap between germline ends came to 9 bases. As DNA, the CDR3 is TGTGCCAGCAGTTTGGTAGGCTTCTACGAGCAGTACTTC. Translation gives CASSLVGFYEQYF.

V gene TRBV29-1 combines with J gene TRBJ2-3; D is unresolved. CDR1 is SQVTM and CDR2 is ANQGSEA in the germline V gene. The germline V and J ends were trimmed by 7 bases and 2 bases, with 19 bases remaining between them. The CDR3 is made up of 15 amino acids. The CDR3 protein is CSARVEPTFTDTQYF. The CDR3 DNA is TGCAGCGCTCGAGTGGAACCGACTTTCACAGATACGCAGTATTTT.